The source of this T cell receptor (beta chain) is a study of cytomegalovirus exposure and HLA in healthy donors. Study-wide results and caveats: According to the study, 160 or so TCR beta chains were cytomegalovirus-associated.

The V gene's germline CDR1 is SGHRS and CDR2 YFSETQ. The CDR3 totals 15 residues. Trimming took 3 bases from V and 1 from J; bases not matched to a gene: 2. As concerns this clone: Its cognate antigen is unknown.

Clones were read by immunoSEQ multiplex PCR, and TCRdb kept only the in-frame ones, dropping some. Of a few hundred thousand clones in the sample, roughly 83% were seen once. The sample comprised PBMCs. The rearrangement joins TRBV5-1 to TRBJ1-5, with 9 positions matching TRBD1. The clonotype comes from a woman aged 25-40 years in good health and CMV-seropositive. The CDR3 nucleotides are TGCGCCAGCAGCTGGACAGGGGCAAGCAATCAGCCCCAGCATTTT. Its protein is CASSWTGASNQPQHF.